Following are 5 T cell receptor beta chains from one sample sequenced in a study of metastatic and nonmetastatic thyroid tumors. Thyroid surgery had not been preceded by any treatment in any patient. MiXCR was used by TCRdb to re-call the PCR reads. The sample has some 27,000 clones, less than 25% seen once; the top ten hold 2.4%. The source material was blood. These receptors originate from a female donor with papillary thyroid cancer or a benign thyroid nodule (not recorded which). Some clones in this sample may be carry-over from other donors' samples.

Details on this clone: One base away lies a much larger clone, so this may be a sequencing read error. The chain couples TRBV7-9 to TRBJ2-5; 8 bases are a match to TRBD2. This CDR3 contains 15 residues. The ends lost 7 bases at V and 5 bases at J; junction bases unmatched: 12. Per the germline V gene, CDR1 is SEHNR and CDR2 is FQNEAQ (reference sequence). The CDR3 sequence is CASILRPGGLETQYF. The CDR3 nucleotides read TGTGCCAGCATCCTACGTCCGGGGGGGCTGGAGACCCAGTACTTC.

At least ten counts were recorded for this clone. The gene calls are TRBV20-1 and TRBJ1-4; possible D gene TRBD1, 6 bases. V dropped 3 bases and J dropped 8 bases, with 13 bases sitting between them. Germline CDR1 and CDR2: DFQATT and SNEGSKA (reference sequence). CDR3 length: 13 amino acids. The CDR3 bases are TGCAGTGCTAGGCCAGGGGTGGAGGAAAAACTGTTTTTT. It yields the protein CSARPGVEEKLFF.

This clone was found many times. The chain joins TRBV20-1 to TRBJ1-1; 9 bases align to TRBD1. The V gene end was trimmed by 1 base and the J gene end by 0 bases; junction bases not matched to a gene: 6. The CDR3 extends over 16 amino acids. Germline loops: CDR1 DFQATT, CDR2 SNEGSKA (reference sequence). Here the CDR3 DNA reads TGCAGTGCTAGAGTCCCGGGGACAGGGATGAACACTGAAGCTTTCTTT. It codes for CSARVPGTGMNTEAFF.

This clone was observed many times. This same CDR3 is encoded by further DNA sequences in the sample. The chain uses TRBV5-1 and TRBJ1-1; 11 bases line up with TRBD1. This CDR3 spans 14 amino acids. Germline trimming cut 4 bases from V and 4 bases from J; bases unmatched to any gene: 3. Per the germline V gene, CDR1 is SGHRS and CDR2 is YFSETQ. Here the CDR3 DNA reads TGCGCCAGCAGCCCCGGGACAGGGGGCACTGAAGCTTTCTTT. Its translation: CASSPGTGGTEAFF.

CDR3 nucleotides: TGTGCCAGCAGCTTAGGGGCAGCAAATAGCAATCAGCCCCAGCATTTT. It codes for CASSLGAANSNQPQHF. The chain joins TRBV11-2 to TRBJ1-5; D ambiguous. This CDR3 region has 16 residues. In germline, CDR1 is SGHAT, CDR2 FQNNGV. Trimming removed 1 base from V and 0 bases from J, with 10 bases in between.